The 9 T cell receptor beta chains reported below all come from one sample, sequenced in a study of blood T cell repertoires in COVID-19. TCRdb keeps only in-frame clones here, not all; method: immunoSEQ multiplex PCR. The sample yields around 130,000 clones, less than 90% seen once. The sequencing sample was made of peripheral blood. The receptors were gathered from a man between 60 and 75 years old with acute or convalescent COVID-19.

The CDR3 DNA is TGTGCCAGCAGCTTGGAGTTTTCCCGGGTGTCTGGGGCCAACGTCCTGACTTTC. As protein: CASSLEFSRVSGANVLTF. The V call is TRBV5-6, the J call TRBJ2-6, with D unresolved. CDR1 and CDR2 (germline): SGHDT, YYEEEE. Trimming left V 0 bases short and J 1 base short, with 14 bases between. The CDR3 is 18 residues long.

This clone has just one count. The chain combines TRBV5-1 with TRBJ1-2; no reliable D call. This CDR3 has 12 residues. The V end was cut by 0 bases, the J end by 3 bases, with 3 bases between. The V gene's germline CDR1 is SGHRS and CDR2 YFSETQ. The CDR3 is CASSLADYGYTF. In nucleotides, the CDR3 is TGCGCCAGCAGCTTGGCCGACTATGGCTACACCTTC.

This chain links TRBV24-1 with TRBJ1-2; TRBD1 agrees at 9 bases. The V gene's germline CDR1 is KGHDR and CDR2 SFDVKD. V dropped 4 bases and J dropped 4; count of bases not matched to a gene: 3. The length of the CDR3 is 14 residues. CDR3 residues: CATSEGTGIYGYTF. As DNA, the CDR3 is TGTGCCACCAGTGAGGGGACAGGGATCTATGGCTACACCTTC.

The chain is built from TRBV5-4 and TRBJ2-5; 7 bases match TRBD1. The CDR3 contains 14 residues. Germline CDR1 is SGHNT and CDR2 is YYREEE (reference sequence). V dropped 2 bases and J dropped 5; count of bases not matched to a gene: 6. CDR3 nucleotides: TGTGCCAGCAGCTTTAGGGGGCCGGGGGAGACCCAGTACTTC. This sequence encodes CASSFRGPGETQYF.

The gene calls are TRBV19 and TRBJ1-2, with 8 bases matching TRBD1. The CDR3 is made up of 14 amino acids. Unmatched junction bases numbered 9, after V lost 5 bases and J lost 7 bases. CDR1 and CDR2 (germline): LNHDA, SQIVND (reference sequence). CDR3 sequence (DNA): TGTGCCAGTAGTCCCCAGACAGGGGTTTCTGGCTACACCTTC. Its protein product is CASSPQTGVSGYTF.

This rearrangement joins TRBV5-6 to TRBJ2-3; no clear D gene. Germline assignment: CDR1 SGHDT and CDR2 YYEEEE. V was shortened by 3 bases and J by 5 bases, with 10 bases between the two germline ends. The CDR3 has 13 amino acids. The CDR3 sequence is CASSSSNGDTQYF. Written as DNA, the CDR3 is TGTGCCAGCAGCTCATCCAACGGAGATACGCAGTATTTT.

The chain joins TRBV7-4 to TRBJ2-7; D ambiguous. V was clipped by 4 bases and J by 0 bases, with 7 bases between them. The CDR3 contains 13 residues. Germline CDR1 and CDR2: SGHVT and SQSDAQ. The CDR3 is CASSCTPSYEQYF. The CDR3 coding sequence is TGTGCCAGCAGCTGTACACCCTCCTACGAGCAGTACTTC.

CDR3 in DNA: TGTGCCAGCAGCTATAGGGGTCGCCCCATACGGGTCACAGATACGCAGTATTTT. This gives the protein CASSYRGRPIRVTDTQYF. The J gene is TRBJ2-3, the V gene TRBV7-8; possible D gene TRBD1, 5 bases. The V end was cut by 4 bases, the J end by 2 bases, with 22 bases between. The length of the CDR3 is 18 residues. The germline V gene has CDR1 SGHVS and CDR2 FQNEAQ.

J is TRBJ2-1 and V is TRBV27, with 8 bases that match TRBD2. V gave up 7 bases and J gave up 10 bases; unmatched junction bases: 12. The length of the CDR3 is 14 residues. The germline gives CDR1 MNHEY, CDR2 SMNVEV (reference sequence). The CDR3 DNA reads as TGTGCCAGCACTACTCTAGGACTAGCTTCGGAGCAGTTCTTC. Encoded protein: CASTTLGLASEQFF.